This T cell receptor beta chain was observed in a study of blood T cell repertoires in COVID-19. As for the study in general: Both acute and convalescent COVID-19 samples were obtained from the United States, Italy and Spain.

Only a few counts were recorded for this clone. Source study methods: The authors estimated nucleated cell counts from reference gene primer amplification. Clones were read by immunoSEQ multiplex PCR, and TCRdb kept only the in-frame ones, dropping some. That table is the source of V, J and clone size, and D and trimming were worked out from the DNA. The table lists about 110,000 clones, about four fifths of them singletons. V trimming: 4 bases; J trimming: 4 bases; junction bases outside the gene matches: 6. There are 15 residues in the CDR3. Germline CDR1 is KGHSH and CDR2 is LQKENI. The sample consisted of peripheral blood. The clonotype comes from a woman between 65 and 79 years old with acute or convalescent COVID-19. This sequence joins TRBV18 and TRBJ1-3, with 8 nucleotides matching TRBD1. CDR3 region: CASSLDRGGGNTIYF. Here the CDR3 DNA reads TGTGCCAGCTCACTCGACAGGGGAGGAGGAAACACCATATATTTT.